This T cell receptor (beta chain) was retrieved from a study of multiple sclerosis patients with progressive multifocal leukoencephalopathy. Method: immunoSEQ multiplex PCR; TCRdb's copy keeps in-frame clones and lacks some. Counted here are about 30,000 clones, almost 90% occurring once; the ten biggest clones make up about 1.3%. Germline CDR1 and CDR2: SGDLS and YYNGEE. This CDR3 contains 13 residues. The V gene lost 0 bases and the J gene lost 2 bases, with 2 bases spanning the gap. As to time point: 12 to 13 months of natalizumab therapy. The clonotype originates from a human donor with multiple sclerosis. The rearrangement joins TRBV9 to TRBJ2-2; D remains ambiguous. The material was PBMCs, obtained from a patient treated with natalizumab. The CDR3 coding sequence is TGTGCCAGCAGCGTAGAAAACACCGGGGAGCTGTTTTTT. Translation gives CASSVENTGELFF.